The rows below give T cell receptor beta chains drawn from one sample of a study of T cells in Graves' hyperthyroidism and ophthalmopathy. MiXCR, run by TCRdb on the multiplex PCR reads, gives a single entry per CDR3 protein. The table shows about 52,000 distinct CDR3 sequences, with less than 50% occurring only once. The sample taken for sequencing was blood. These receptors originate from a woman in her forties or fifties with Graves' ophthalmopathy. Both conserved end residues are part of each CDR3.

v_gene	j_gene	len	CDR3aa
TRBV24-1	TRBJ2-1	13	CVTSGLACNEQFF
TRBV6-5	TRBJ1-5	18	CASSYLEGRVWGNQPQHF
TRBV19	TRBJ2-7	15	CASRPIAGDFYEQYF
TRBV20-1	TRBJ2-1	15	CSATGTSGSGNEQFF
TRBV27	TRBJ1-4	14	CASSPTGGGEKLFF
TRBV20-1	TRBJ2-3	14	CSASGGGAADTQYF
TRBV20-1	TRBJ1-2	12	CSARGREGRVTF
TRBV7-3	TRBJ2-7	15	CASSPRAGGIYEQYF
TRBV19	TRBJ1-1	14	CASKIGGTNTEAFF
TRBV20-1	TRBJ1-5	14	CSARDGGTGNYEHF
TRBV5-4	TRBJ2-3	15	CASSLVSGSPDTQYF
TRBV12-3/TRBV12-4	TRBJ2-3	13	CASSFSGRDTQYF
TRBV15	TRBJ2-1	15	CATSKDRAYYNEQFF
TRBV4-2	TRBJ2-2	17	CASSQDGGVANTGELFF
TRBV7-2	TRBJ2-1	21	CASSLARVTFSLAGAGNEQFF
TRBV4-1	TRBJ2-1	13	CASSQVGGDEQFF
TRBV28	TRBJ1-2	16	CASNPFGTASNYGYTF
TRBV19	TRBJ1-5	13	CASSMLWDQTQHF
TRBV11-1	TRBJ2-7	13	CASSLVRGNEQYF
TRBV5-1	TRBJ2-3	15	CASSLAGRNTDTQYF
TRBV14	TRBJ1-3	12	CASSPSGNTIYF
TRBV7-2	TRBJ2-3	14	CASRAGTSVDTQYF
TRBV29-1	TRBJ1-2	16	CSVDGQGGGRGYGYTF
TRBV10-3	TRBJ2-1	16	CAISESGLAVGNEQFF
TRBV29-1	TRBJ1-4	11	CSVEALGVPFF
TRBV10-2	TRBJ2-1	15	CASSGRDRGGNGQFF
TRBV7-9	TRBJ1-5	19	CASSFRPGQGGIRNQPQHF
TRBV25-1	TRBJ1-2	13	CASSDRANYGYTF
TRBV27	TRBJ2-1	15	CASSLISGGAGEQFF
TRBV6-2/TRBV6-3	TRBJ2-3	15	CASSLKGSGADTQYF
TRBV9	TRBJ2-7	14	CASSATGNSYEQYF
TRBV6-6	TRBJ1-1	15	CASSSRGSPNTEALF
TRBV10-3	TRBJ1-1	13	CAITPGQGTEAFF
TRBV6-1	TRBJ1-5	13	CASSYNIDQPQHF
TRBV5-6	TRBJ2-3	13	CASSPGVADTQYF
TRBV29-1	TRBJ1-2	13	CSVDHRSNYGYTF
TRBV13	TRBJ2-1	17	CASSYGAGTGGYNEQFF
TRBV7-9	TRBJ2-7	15	CASSQASGGLYEQYF
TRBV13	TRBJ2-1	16	CASSILPGQTYNEQFF
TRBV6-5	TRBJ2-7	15	CASAGTGERAYEQYF
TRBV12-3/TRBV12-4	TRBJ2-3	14	CASRRSTGGDTQYF